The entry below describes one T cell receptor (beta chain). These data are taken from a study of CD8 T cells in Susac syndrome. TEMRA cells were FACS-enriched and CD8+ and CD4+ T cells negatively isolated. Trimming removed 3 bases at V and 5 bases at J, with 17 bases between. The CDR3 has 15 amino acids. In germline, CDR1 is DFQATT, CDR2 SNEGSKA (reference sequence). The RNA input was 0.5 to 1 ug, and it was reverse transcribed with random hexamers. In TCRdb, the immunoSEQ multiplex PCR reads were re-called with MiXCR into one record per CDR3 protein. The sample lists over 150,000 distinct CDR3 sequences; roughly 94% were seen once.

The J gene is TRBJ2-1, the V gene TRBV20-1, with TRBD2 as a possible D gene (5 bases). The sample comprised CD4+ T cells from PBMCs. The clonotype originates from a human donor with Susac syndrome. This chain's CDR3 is CSARGSGSWNNEQFF. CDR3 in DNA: TGCAGTGCTAGGGGCAGCGGCTCCTGGAACAATGAGCAGTTCTTC.